This T cell receptor beta chain was recovered during a study of circulating tumor DNA in untreated peripheral T-cell lymphoma. This CDR3 is 14 amino acids long. Between the trimmed V and J ends, which lost 5 bases and 4 bases, there was a span of 12 bases. Germline assignment: CDR1 LNHNV and CDR2 YYDKDF (reference sequence). About this clone itself: The antigen is unknown.

Some clones are missing from TCRdb's copy, which holds only in-frame ones; the method was immunoSEQ multiplex PCR. The table lists around 10,000 clones, about 75% of them singletons. Study-wide points: In about 72% of patients, tumor-specific clonotypes were identified.

This tumor tissue came from a pretreatment baseline collection. The J gene is TRBJ2-1, the V gene TRBV15, with D unresolved. Sequencing input: tumor tissue. This clonotype was sampled from a human donor with peripheral T-cell lymphoma. The CDR3 protein is CATSPKVVYNEQFF. DNA for the CDR3: TGTGCCACCAGCCCTAAGGTGGTGTACAATGAGCAGTTCTTC.